These T cell receptor beta chains were read from a single sample in a study of early T cells in non-severe SARS-CoV-2 infection. TCRdb independently ran MiXCR on the 5' RACE reads; one entry per CDR3 protein. Among some 77,000 distinct CDR3 sequences listed, 16% were seen once. Sequenced input: whole blood. The receptors come from an adult who was a healthcare worker with PCR-confirmed SARS-CoV-2 infection or an uninfected control (not recorded which). Both conserved end residues are part of each CDR3. D genes are given only for firm matches. Some rows mark clone size as missing; the rest say once, few, many or name a class of expanded clone.

D,J,size,V,CDR3,DNA
.,TRBJ1-5,few,TRBV27,CASSLFMEFNQPQHF,TGTGCCAGCAGTTTATTCATGGAGTTCAATCAGCCCCAGCATTTT
.,TRBJ2-3,.,TRBV29-1,CSVEAGGTIPADTQYF,TGCAGCGTTGAAGCGGGGGGCACTATCCCCGCAGATACGCAGTATTTT
.,TRBJ2-7,few,TRBV6-2/TRBV6-3,CASRTNSYEQYF,TGTGCCAGCAGGACCAATTCCTACGAGCAGTACTTC
.,TRBJ1-2,.,TRBV6-4,CASSDSTDHYGYTF,TGTGCCAGCAGTGACTCAACAGACCACTATGGCTACACCTTC
TRBD2,TRBJ2-1,few,TRBV30,CAWSFPGGYNEQFF,TGTGCCTGGAGTTTCCCGGGAGGCTACAATGAGCAGTTCTTC
TRBD2,TRBJ2-7,few,TRBV5-8,CASSLRTSYEQYF,TGTGCCAGCAGCTTAAGGACTAGCTACGAGCAGTACTTC
.,TRBJ2-1,few,TRBV3-1,CASRGEGIHNEQFF,TGTGCCAGCAGGGGTGAGGGGATCCACAATGAGCAGTTCTTC
.,TRBJ1-3,.,TRBV25-1,CAYGGIGNTIYF,TGTGCCTACGGGGGGATTGGAAACACCATATATTTT
.,TRBJ1-1,few,TRBV6-6,CASIHPTGGEGTEAFF,TGTGCCAGCATTCACCCAACGGGAGGGGAGGGCACTGAAGCTTTCTTT
.,TRBJ1-1,.,TRBV7-9,CASSQDTNTEAFF,TGTGCCAGCAGCCAGGACACGAACACTGAAGCTTTCTTT
.,TRBJ2-1,few,TRBV14,CASSQGLLQFF,TGTGCCAGCAGCCAAGGGCTATTGCAGTTCTTC
TRBD2,TRBJ2-3,.,TRBV11-3,CASSSRLAGNTDTQYF,TGTGCCAGCAGCTCTCGACTAGCGGGAAACACAGATACGCAGTATTTT
TRBD1,TRBJ1-6,few,TRBV5-1,CASSTTGVGSPLHF,TGCGCCAGCAGCACTACAGGGGTTGGGTCACCCCTCCACTTT
.,TRBJ2-1,few,TRBV2,CASSDPRGSINEQFF,TGTGCCAGCAGTGATCCCAGGGGCAGCATCAATGAGCAGTTCTTC
.,TRBJ2-6,few,TRBV28,CASRLSGANVLTF,TGTGCCAGCAGGCTCTCTGGGGCCAACGTCCTGACTTTC
.,TRBJ1-1,few,TRBV24-1,CATSDSPGRPTEDTEAFF,TGTGCCACCAGTGATTCTCCCGGCCGTCCGACCGAGGACACTGAAGCTTTCTTT
.,TRBJ2-3,.,TRBV7-8,CASSLQAQDTQYF,TGTGCCAGCAGCTTACAGGCACAAGATACGCAGTATTTT
TRBD2,TRBJ2-7,.,TRBV6-5,CTAAEVLAGVGEQYF,TGTACCGCAGCAGAAGTTCTAGCGGGAGTCGGCGAGCAGTACTTC
.,TRBJ1-1,.,TRBV28,CASSLKWNTEAFF,TGTGCCAGCAGTTTAAAGTGGAACACTGAAGCTTTCTTT